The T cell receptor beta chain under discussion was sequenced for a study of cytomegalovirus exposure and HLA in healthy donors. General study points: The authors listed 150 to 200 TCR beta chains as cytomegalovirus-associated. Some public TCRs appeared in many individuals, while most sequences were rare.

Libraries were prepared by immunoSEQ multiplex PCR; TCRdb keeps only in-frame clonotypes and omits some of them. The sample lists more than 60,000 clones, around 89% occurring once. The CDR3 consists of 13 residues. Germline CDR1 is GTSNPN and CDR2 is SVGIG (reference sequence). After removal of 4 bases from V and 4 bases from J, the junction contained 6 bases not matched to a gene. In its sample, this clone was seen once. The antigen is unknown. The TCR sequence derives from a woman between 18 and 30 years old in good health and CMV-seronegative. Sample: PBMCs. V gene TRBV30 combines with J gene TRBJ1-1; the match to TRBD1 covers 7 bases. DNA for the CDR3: TGTGCCTGGACCGGAACAGGGGCCACTGAAGCTTTCTTT. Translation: CAWTGTGATEAFF.